One and the same sample provided the 20 T cell receptor beta chains below, sequenced in a study of blood T cell repertoires in COVID-19 (TCRdb year 2020). The library was made by the immunoSEQ multiplex PCR assay. TCRdb's version of the immuneACCESS table is confined to in-frame rearrangements and falls short of the full clone set. An unresolved V gene accounts for under half of the shortfall where checked; the remainder is of unknown origin. The sample includes more than 250,000 clones, with approximately 88% observed a single time. Around 1.6% of the sample goes to the ten largest clones. The sequenced material came from peripheral blood. The origin of the receptors is a woman in her twenties or thirties with COVID-19, enrolled during active disease.

The chain combines TRBV7-2 with TRBJ1-1; possibly TRBD1 for D (6 bases). The ends were cut back, 0 bases at V and 8 bases at J, with 13 bases in the middle. Germline-derived CDR1 and CDR2 are SGHTA and FQGNSA. The CDR3 covers 14 residues. The CDR3 nucleotides are TGTGCCAGCAGCTTAGCGGTAGGGGGGGACGAAGCTTTCTTT. Its protein is CASSLAVGGDEAFF.

The chain's CDR3 is CASSLAGGQETQYF. DNA for the CDR3: TGTGCCAGCAGCTTAGCCGGGGGGCAAGAGACCCAGTACTTC. The V call is TRBV7-9, the J call TRBJ2-5; 7 bases are a match to TRBD2. J gave up 2 bases and V 0 bases, and 0 bases lay outside the gene matches. The CDR3 spans 14 residues. Per the germline V gene, CDR1 is SEHNR and CDR2 is FQNEAQ (reference sequence).

The chain links TRBV29-1 to TRBJ2-7; D not resolved. The CDR3 is 14 residues long. V was shortened by 4 bases and J by 0 bases, with 13 bases between the two germline ends. From germline, CDR1 is SQVTM and CDR2 ANQGSEA. The CDR3 bases are TGCAGCGTTGGTCCGCGGTGGAGCTCCTACGAGCAGTACGTC. Its translation: CSVGPRWSSYEQYV.

This clone appeared once. V and J are TRBV5-1 and TRBJ2-7; the match to TRBD1 covers 9 bases. Germline V lookup: CDR1 SGHRS, CDR2 YFSETQ. Trimming cost V 4 bases and J 2 bases; bases outside gene matches: 7. The length of the CDR3 is 15 residues. For the CDR3, the DNA is TGCGCCAGCAGCCCGGACAGGGGATTTACCTACGAGCAGTACTTC. It specifies CASSPDRGFTYEQYF.

This chain links TRBV5-1 with TRBJ1-2; TRBD1 is a possible D gene (5 bases). Trimming stripped 0 bases from V and 5 bases from J, with 11 bases between. The CDR3 runs to 14 residues. Germline V gives CDR1 SGHRS, CDR2 YFSETQ. The CDR3 DNA reads TGCGCCAGCAGCTTGGACAGGAGTCTATATGGCTACACCTTC. Translated: CASSLDRSLYGYTF.

The chain carries TRBV7-2 and TRBJ1-4; possibly TRBD1 for D (5 bases). The germline V gene encodes CDR1 SGHTA and CDR2 FQGNSA. The V end lost 4 bases, the J end lost 7 bases, and 10 bases lay between the germline ends. The CDR3 totals 13 residues. In DNA, the CDR3 is TGTGCCAGCAGCTCCCAAACAGGTGAAAAACTGTTTTTT. This encodes CASSSQTGEKLFF.

J is TRBJ1-4 and V is TRBV29-1; tentatively, D is TRBD1 (5 bases). The CDR3 extends over 13 amino acids. In germline, CDR1 is SQVTM, CDR2 ANQGSEA. The germline V and J ends were trimmed by 6 bases and 5 bases, with 13 bases remaining between them. The DNA for the CDR3 is TGCAGCGTCCAGGGTACCTCCAATGAAAAACTGTTTTTT. Its translation is CSVQGTSNEKLFF.

The chain combines TRBV5-6 with TRBJ1-1, with TRBD1 identical over 7 bases. CDR3 size: 13 residues. Germline lookup yields CDR1 SGHDT and CDR2 YYEEEE. The ends lost 10 bases at V and 1 base at J; junction bases unmatched: 7. The CDR3 region is CAGGQNPNTEAFF. CDR3 DNA sequence: TGTGCCGGGGGACAGAACCCGAACACTGAAGCTTTCTTT.

The J gene is TRBJ2-3, the V gene TRBV11-2; 8 bases agree with TRBD2. There are 17 residues in the CDR3. Trimming took 5 bases from V and 4 from J; bases not matched to a gene: 14. Germline V lookup: CDR1 SGHAT, CDR2 FQNNGV. This CDR3 is CASSPLSGGGLPDTQYF. In nucleotides, the CDR3 is TGTGCCAGCAGCCCCCTATCCGGGGGGGGCCTCCCAGATACGCAGTATTTT.

The chain recombines TRBV12-3 or TRBV12-4 with TRBJ1-1; no firm D call. Trimming took 5 bases from V and 8 from J, leaving 15 bases between them. This CDR3 comprises 13 residues. The CDR3, as DNA: TGTGCCAGCAGTCCCGGCAGAGGGAAAGAAGCTTTCTTT. It encodes CASSPGRGKEAFF.

The rearrangement uses TRBV2 and TRBJ1-5, with no clear D. Trimming shortened V by 5 bases and J by 0 bases, and 8 bases separated the two germline ends. The germline CDR1 and CDR2 sequences are SNHLY and FYNNEI. The CDR3 sequence is 14 residues long. This chain's CDR3 is CASSTVYSNQPQHF. In DNA form, the CDR3 reads TGTGCCAGCAGTACGGTCTATAGCAATCAGCCCCAGCATTTT.

V gene TRBV9 combines with J gene TRBJ2-1; 10 bases map to TRBD1. The CDR3 length is 15 residues. The ends lost 3 bases at V and 8 bases at J; junction bases unmatched: 8. Germline V gene lookup returns CDR1 SGDLS and CDR2 YYNGEE. The CDR3 region has the DNA TGTGCCAGCAGCGCGAGACAGGGGGCGCGTGATGAGCAGTTCTTC. This encodes CASSARQGARDEQFF. The variable domain in full, with the rest retrieved from reference TRBV9 and TRBJ2-1, is DSGVTQTPKHLITATGQRVTLRCSPRSGDLSVYWYQQSLDQGLQFLIQYYNGEERAKGNILERFSAQQFPDLHSELNLSSLELGDSALYFCASSARQGARDEQFFGPGTRLTVL.

The V gene is TRBV28, the J gene TRBJ2-6, with a possible D match to TRBD2 (6 bases). The germline CDR1 and CDR2 sequences are MDHEN and SYDVKM. This CDR3 is built from 16 residues. With 8 bases removed from V and 4 bases from J, the gap between germline ends came to 18 bases. Written as DNA, the CDR3 is TGTGCCAGCGTGGGAGTGGGACGGGAGGGGGCCAACGTCCTGACTTTC. Protein sequence: CASVGVGREGANVLTF.

The chain couples TRBV5-1 to TRBJ2-1; 8 bases line up with TRBD1. The CDR3 is 12 residues long. The germline CDR1 and CDR2 sequences are SGHRS and YFSETQ. The J segment lost 10 bases and the V segment lost 5 bases, leaving 5 bases of the junction unmatched. CDR3 coding DNA: TGCGCCAGCAGGGACAGGGCGCGGGAGCAGTTCTTC. Protein sequence: CASRDRAREQFF.

CDR3 region: CASSWGLAGGAETQYF. In nucleotides, the CDR3 is TGTGCCAGCAGCTGGGGACTAGCGGGGGGAGCGGAGACCCAGTACTTC. V and J are TRBV7-3 and TRBJ2-5; 15 bases are a match to TRBD2. The CDR3 length is 16 residues. Per the germline V gene, CDR1 is SGHTA and CDR2 is FQGTGA. V trimming: 4 bases; J trimming: 5 bases; junction bases outside the gene matches: 5.

The chain recombines TRBV24-1 with TRBJ1-2; possible D gene TRBD1, 5 bases. The V gene lost 6 bases and the J gene lost 7 bases, with 11 bases spanning the gap. This CDR3 comprises 12 residues. Germline CDR1 and CDR2: KGHDR and SFDVKD. The CDR3 nucleotides read TGTGCCACCAGTCAAGGGGCTCGTGGCTACACCTTC. It yields the protein CATSQGARGYTF.

The chain couples TRBV5-1 to TRBJ1-5; tentative D call: TRBD1 (5 bases). Trimming stripped 0 bases from V and 1 base from J, with 11 bases between. Germline V gene sequence: CDR1 SGHRS, CDR2 YFSETQ. CDR3 length: 16 amino acids. The CDR3 loop reads CASSLGGLGSNQPQHF. CDR3 sequence (DNA): TGCGCCAGCAGCTTGGGGGGCTTGGGGAGCAATCAGCCCCAGCATTTT.

The rearrangement links TRBV2 to TRBJ1-4; TRBD1 matches 10 bases. The CDR3 has 14 residues. Trimming cost V 10 bases and J 4 bases; bases outside gene matches: 6. Germline lookup yields CDR1 SNHLY and CDR2 FYNNEI. DNA of the CDR3: TGTGCCACGGGGAGGGACAGGGGTAATGAAAAACTGTTTTTT. Translated, it gives CATGRDRGNEKLFF.

This clone was seen just once. The chain combines TRBV20-1 with TRBJ1-1, with D unresolved. The CDR3 loop spans 12 amino acids. Germline values: CDR1 DFQATT, CDR2 SNEGSKA (reference sequence). V lost 3 bases and J 8 bases, leaving 13 bases between the germline ends. The CDR3 bases are TGCAGTGCTAGTGGGCAGATGAGGGAAGCTTTCTTT. Its protein is CSASGQMREAFF.

This chain joins TRBV4-2 and TRBJ1-5; D call uncertain. CDR1 is LGHNA and CDR2 is YNFKEQ in the germline V gene. There are 14 residues in the CDR3. V was pared by 0 bases and J by 6 bases, with 9 bases between. CDR3 sequence: CASSQDKGLQPQHF. Here the CDR3 DNA reads TGTGCCAGCAGCCAAGATAAAGGACTTCAGCCCCAGCATTTT.